One sample yielded the 4 T cell receptor beta chains listed below, sequenced in a study of cytomegalovirus exposure and HLA in healthy donors. The protocol was immunoSEQ multiplex PCR, while the TCRdb copy is restricted to in-frame clones and leaves out a portion. The data show over 110,000 clones, roughly nine tenths seen once. The source material was PBMCs. The source of these receptors is a man younger than 35 in good health and CMV-seronegative.

This clone was counted between two and nine times. The genes are TRBV4-1 and TRBJ2-3; possibly TRBD2 for D (6 bases). The CDR3 runs to 13 residues. Trimming cost V 4 bases and J 7 bases, with 12 bases left between them. The germline gives CDR1 MGHRA, CDR2 YSYEKL. The CDR3 DNA follows: TGCGCCAGCAGCCCCCCAGGCGGGAATACGCAGTATTTT. Its protein product is CASSPPGGNTQYF.

In this sample, this clone turned up once. The CDR3 spells CASRRLAGPYNEQFF. DNA for the CDR3: TGTGCCAGCAGACGACTAGCGGGGCCCTACAATGAGCAGTTCTTC. The J gene is TRBJ2-1, the V gene TRBV6-6, with TRBD2 identical over 11 bases. CDR3 length: 15 residues. After removal of 6 bases from V and 2 bases from J, the junction contained 3 bases not matched to a gene. CDR1 MNHNY and CDR2 SVGAGI come from the germline V gene (reference sequence).

The genes are TRBV5-6 and TRBJ2-4; TRBD1 matches 8 bases. CDR3 length: 13 amino acids. With V trimmed by 3 bases and J by 4 bases, 0 bases remained unmatched. CDR1 and CDR2 from the germline V gene are SGHDT and YYEEEE. As DNA, the CDR3 is TGTGCCAGCAGCTGGGACAGGAAAAACATTCAGTACTTC. Protein: CASSWDRKNIQYF.

This clone has more than one count but fewer than ten. V is TRBV6-4 and J is TRBJ2-3; D is perhaps TRBD2 (7 bases). The CDR3 loop spans 15 amino acids. Germline V gene data show CDR1 as MRHNA and CDR2 as SNTAGT. Trimming took off 3 bases at V and 1 base at J, with 11 bases between the two ends. Here the CDR3 reads CASSEQGGGTDTQYF. The CDR3 DNA sequence: TGTGCCAGCAGTGAACAGGGAGGGGGCACAGATACGCAGTATTTT.